The TCR beta chain described here comes from a study of T cell responses to AZD1222 COVID-19 vaccine. The study's findings and limits: Most donors were white British and more were female, and clonal diversity was possibly underestimated. All repertoire sampling was performed exclusively after the peak T cell response. With two AZD1222 doses given, Spike-specific TCR breadth and depth both rose.

Here immunoSEQ multiplex PCR was the method, and the copy in TCRdb shows in-frame clones only, minus some. The table lists some 120,000 clones, around 88% of them singletons, with under 6.5% in the top ten. The ends were cut back, 7 bases at V and 4 bases at J, with 14 bases in the middle. Germline V gives CDR1 SEHNR, CDR2 FQNEAQ (reference sequence). This CDR3 region has 14 residues. Notes on this clone: The target antigen is unknown.

This chain joins TRBV7-9 and TRBJ1-3; the D is unclear. The source material was peripheral blood, sampled on day 0 of AZD1222 vaccination. The clonotype comes from an adult in good health. DNA for the CDR3: TGTGCCAGCACATCCAAGGGTTACGGAAACACCATATATTTT. It yields the protein CASTSKGYGNTIYF.